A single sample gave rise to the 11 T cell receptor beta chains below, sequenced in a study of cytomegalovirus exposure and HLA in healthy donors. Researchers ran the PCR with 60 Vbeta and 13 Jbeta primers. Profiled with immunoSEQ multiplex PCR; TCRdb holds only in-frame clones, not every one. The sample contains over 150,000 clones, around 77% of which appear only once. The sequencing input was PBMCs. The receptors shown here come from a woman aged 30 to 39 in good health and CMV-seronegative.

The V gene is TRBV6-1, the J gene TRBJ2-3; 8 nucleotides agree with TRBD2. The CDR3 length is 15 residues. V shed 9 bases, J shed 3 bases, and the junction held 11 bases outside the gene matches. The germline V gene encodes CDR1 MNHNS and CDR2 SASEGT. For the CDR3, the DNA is TGTGCCAGTGGGAGCGGGAGTGTTGAGACAGATACGCAGTATTTT. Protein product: CASGSGSVETDTQYF.

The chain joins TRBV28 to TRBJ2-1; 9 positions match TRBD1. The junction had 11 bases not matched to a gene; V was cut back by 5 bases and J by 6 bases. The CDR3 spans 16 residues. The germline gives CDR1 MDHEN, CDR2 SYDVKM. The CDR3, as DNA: TGTGCCAGCAGTCCCGTATGGGCGGACAGGGGCAATGAGCAGTTCTTC. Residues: CASSPVWADRGNEQFF.

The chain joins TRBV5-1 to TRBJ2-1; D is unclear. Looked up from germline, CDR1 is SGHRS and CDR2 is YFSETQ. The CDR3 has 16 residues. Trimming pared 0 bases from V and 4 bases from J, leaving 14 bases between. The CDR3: CASSLVTTESYNEQFF. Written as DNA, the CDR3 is TGCGCCAGCAGCTTGGTAACTACCGAGTCATACAATGAGCAGTTCTTC.

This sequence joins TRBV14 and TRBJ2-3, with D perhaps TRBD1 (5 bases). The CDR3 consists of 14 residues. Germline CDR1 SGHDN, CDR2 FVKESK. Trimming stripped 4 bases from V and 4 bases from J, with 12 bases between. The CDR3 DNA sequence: TGTGCCAGCAGCCGCCAGGGATCAGCAGATACGCAGTATTTT. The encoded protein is CASSRQGSADTQYF.

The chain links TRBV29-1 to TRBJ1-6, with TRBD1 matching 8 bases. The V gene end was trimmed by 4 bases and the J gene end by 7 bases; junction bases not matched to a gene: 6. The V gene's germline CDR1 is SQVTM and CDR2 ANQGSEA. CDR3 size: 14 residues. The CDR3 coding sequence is TGCAGCGTTGGATCAGGGGGCGGGAATTCACCCCTCCACTTT. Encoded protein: CSVGSGGGNSPLHF.

The DNA for the CDR3 is TGTGCCAGCAGTGATTTCGGGCGGGACAGCTACTACGAGCAGTACTTC. This encodes CASSDFGRDSYYEQYF. The genes are TRBV25-1 and TRBJ2-7; D might be TRBD1 (7 bases). There are 16 residues in the CDR3. CDR1 and CDR2 from the germline V gene are MGHDK and SYGVNS. The germline V and J ends were trimmed by 3 bases and 3 bases, with 18 bases remaining between them.

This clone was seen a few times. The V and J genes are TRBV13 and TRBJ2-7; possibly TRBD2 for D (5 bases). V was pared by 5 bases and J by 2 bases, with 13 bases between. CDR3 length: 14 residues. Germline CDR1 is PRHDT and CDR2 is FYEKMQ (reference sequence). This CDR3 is CASSLAHGAYEQYF. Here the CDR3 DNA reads TGTGCCAGCAGCCTAGCTCACGGAGCCTACGAGCAGTACTTC.

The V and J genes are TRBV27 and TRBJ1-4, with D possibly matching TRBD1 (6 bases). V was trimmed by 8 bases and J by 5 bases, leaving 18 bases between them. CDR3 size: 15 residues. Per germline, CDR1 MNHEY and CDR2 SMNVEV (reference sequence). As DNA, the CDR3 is TGTGCCAGCGCTCTCATCCGGGACAAAAATGAAAAACTGTTTTTT. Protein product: CASALIRDKNEKLFF.

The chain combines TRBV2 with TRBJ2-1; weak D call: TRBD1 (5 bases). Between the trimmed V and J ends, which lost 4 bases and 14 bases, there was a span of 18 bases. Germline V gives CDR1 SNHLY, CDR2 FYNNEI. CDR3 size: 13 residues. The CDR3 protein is CASSGQNGGMKFF. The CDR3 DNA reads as TGTGCCAGCAGTGGACAGAATGGCGGCATGAAGTTCTTC.

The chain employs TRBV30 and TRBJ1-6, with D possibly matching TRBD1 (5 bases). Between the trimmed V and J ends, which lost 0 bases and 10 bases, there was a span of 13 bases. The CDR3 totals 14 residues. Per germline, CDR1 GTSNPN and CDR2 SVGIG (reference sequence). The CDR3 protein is CAWSVGIKGSPLHF. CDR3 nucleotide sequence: TGTGCCTGGAGTGTAGGTATCAAGGGGTCACCCCTCCACTTT.

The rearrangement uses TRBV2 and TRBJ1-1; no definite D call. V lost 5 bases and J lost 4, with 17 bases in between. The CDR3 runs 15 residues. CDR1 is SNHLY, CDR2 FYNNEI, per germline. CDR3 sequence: CASSPLDGHGTEAFF. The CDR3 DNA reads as TGTGCCAGCAGTCCCTTGGATGGGCACGGCACTGAAGCTTTCTTT.